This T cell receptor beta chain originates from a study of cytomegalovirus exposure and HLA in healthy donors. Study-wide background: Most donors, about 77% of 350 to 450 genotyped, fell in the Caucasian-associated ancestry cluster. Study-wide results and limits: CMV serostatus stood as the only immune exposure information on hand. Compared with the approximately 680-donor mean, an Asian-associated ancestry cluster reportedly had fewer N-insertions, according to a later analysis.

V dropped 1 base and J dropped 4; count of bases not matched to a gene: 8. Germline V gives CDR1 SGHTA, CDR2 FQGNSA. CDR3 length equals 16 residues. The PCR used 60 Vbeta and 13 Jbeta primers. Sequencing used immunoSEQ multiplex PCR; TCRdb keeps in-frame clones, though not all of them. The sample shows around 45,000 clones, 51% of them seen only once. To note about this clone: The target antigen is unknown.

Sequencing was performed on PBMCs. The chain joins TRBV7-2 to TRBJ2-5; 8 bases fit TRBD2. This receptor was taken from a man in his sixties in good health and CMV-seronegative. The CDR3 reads CASSLGGAGEGETQYF. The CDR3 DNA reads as TGTGCCAGCAGCTTAGGAGGAGCGGGAGAAGGAGAGACCCAGTACTTC. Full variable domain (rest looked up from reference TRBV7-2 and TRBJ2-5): GAGVSQSPSNKVTEKGKDVELRCDPISGHTALYWYRQSLGQGLEFLIYFQGNSAPDKSGLPSDRFSAERTGGSVSTLTIQRTQQEDSAVYLCASSLGGAGEGETQYFGPGTRLLVL.